Presented here are 26 T cell receptor beta chains from one specimen sequenced in a study of regulatory T cells in long-lasting Graves disease. As to time point: persistent/refractory GD, antithyroid drugs over 5 years with positive TRAb. PBMCs provided the RNA from which the TCR library was made. Building the TCR beta libraries relied on iRepertoire HTBI primers, and CDR3 regions underwent Arm-PCR. TCRdb re-called the multiplex PCR reads with MiXCR, one entry per CDR3 protein. The table includes some 430,000 distinct CDR3 sequences, roughly 21% detected once. The sample here was peripheral blood mononuclear cells (PBMCs), taken when the disease was refractory, from a patient treated with antithyroid drugs. These receptors were collected from a female donor with Graves disease.

This clonotype was counted only a few times. CDR3 coding DNA: TGTGCCAGTAGTTCAAGCTTGGGACAGTATCAGCCCCAGCATTTT. Its translation: CASSSSLGQYQPQHF. The rearrangement links TRBV19 to TRBJ1-5, with 7 bases that match TRBD1. Germline CDR1 LNHDA, CDR2 SQIVND (reference sequence). J lost 5 bases, V lost 5 bases, and 9 bases had no gene match. This CDR3 is 15 amino acids long. Based on the CDR3 plus reference TRBV19 and TRBJ1-5, the full variable domain is DGGITQSPKYLFRKEGQNVTLSCEQNLNHDAMYWYRQDPGQGLRLIYYSQIVNDFQKGDIAEGYSVSREKKESFPLTVTSAQKNPTAFYLCASSSSLGQYQPQHFGDGTRLSIL.

The chain recombines TRBV7-3 with TRBJ2-1, with 9 bases matching TRBD2. Unmatched junction bases numbered 7, after V lost 4 bases and J lost 6 bases. This CDR3 contains 15 residues. CDR1 is SGHTA and CDR2 is FQGTGA in the germline V gene. The CDR3 sequence is CASSSPAGGFNEQFF. The CDR3 DNA reads TGTGCCAGCAGCTCCCCAGCGGGGGGCTTCAATGAGCAGTTCTTC.

Ten or more counts support this clonotype. The chain couples TRBV7-9 to TRBJ1-4; D is possibly TRBD1 (5 bases). The V end was cut by 4 bases, the J end by 8 bases, with 11 bases between. Germline-derived CDR1 and CDR2 are SEHNR and FQNEAQ (reference sequence). The CDR3 length is 13 residues. The chain's CDR3 is CASSSTAGEKLFF. In nucleotides, the CDR3 is TGTGCCAGCAGCTCGACAGCCGGGGAAAAACTGTTTTTT.

The chain has TRBV28 and TRBJ2-1; TRBD2 agrees at 11 bases. Germline V gene lookup returns CDR1 MDHEN and CDR2 SYDVKM. V lost 5 bases, J lost 5 bases, and 2 bases stayed unmatched. The CDR3 covers 14 residues. CDR3 nucleotide sequence: TGTGCCAGCAGTGGGACTAGCGGAGACAATGAGCAGTTCTTC. It yields the protein CASSGTSGDNEQFF. Complete variable domain (other parts from reference TRBV28 and TRBJ2-1): DVKVTQSSRYLVKRTGEKVFLECVQDMDHENMFWYRQDPGLGLRLIYFSYDVKMKEKGDIPEGYSVSREKKERFSLILESASTNQTSMYLCASSGTSGDNEQFFGPGTRLTVL.

The chain carries TRBV6-1 and TRBJ1-5; tentative D call: TRBD1 (5 bases). CDR1 and CDR2 (germline): MNHNS, SASEGT. V was trimmed by 0 bases and J by 6 bases, leaving 18 bases between them. The CDR3 sequence is 17 residues long. The CDR3 protein is CASSEAGSGVGGQPQHF. CDR3 in DNA: TGTGCCAGCAGTGAAGCCGGGTCGGGGGTCGGTGGTCAGCCCCAGCATTTT.

This clonotype was observed a few times. The chain is built from TRBV6-2 or TRBV6-3 and TRBJ2-5, with a weak D call TRBD1 (5 bases). Germline values: CDR1 MNHEY, CDR2 SVGEGT. The CDR3 loop spans 14 amino acids. Trimming took off 1 base at V and 2 bases at J, with 8 bases between the two ends. The CDR3 here is CASSYFNRQETQYF. CDR3 coding DNA: TGTGCCAGCAGTTACTTTAACAGGCAAGAGACCCAGTACTTC.

This clonotype was observed at least ten times. The J gene is TRBJ2-7, the V gene TRBV6-1; D may correspond to TRBD1 or TRBD2 (6 bases each). V shed 4 bases and J shed 6 bases, with 10 bases lying between them. CDR1 MNHNS and CDR2 SASEGT come from the germline V gene. This CDR3 has 12 residues. CDR3 sequence (DNA): TGTGCCAGCAGTGCGGGGGCGGCCGAGCAGTACTTC. Translating gives CASSAGAAEQYF.

This clonotype was counted many times. The chain links TRBV13 to TRBJ1-5; TRBD1 might be the D (5 bases). The germline V gene encodes CDR1 PRHDT and CDR2 FYEKMQ (reference sequence). The CDR3 has 15 amino acids. The germline V and J ends were trimmed by 6 bases and 4 bases, with 16 bases remaining between them. CDR3 sequence: CASSQRQSWNQPQHF. The CDR3, as DNA: TGTGCCAGCAGTCAAAGACAGTCGTGGAATCAGCCCCAGCATTTT.

The chain uses TRBV14 and TRBJ1-3; D remains unclear. The CDR3 loop spans 16 amino acids. V was trimmed by 0 bases and J by 3 bases, leaving 12 bases between them. Germline V lookup: CDR1 SGHDN, CDR2 FVKESK. In DNA form, the CDR3 reads TGTGCCAGCAGCCAAGATCGAGAGAGGTTTGGAAACACCATATATTTT. The encoded protein is CASSQDRERFGNTIYF.

The table lists this clonotype with a few counts. The CDR3 DNA follows: TGCAGCGTTACGGGACAGTACACTGAAGCTTTCTTT. Residues: CSVTGQYTEAFF. J is TRBJ1-1 and V is TRBV29-1, with TRBD1 matching over 7 bases. Trimming cost V 5 bases and J 3 bases; bases outside gene matches: 3. Germline-derived CDR1 and CDR2 are SQVTM and ANQGSEA. The CDR3 loop spans 12 amino acids.

This clonotype was observed a few times. V usage is TRBV7-9 and J usage is TRBJ1-4; D gene uncertain. CDR1 and CDR2 (germline): SEHNR, FQNEAQ (reference sequence). The V and J ends lost 6 bases and 8 bases respectively, with 13 bases between them. There are 13 residues in the CDR3. In DNA form, the CDR3 reads TGTGCCAGCAGTACAACCGATGGGGAAAAACTGTTTTTT. It translates to CASSTTDGEKLFF.

Many counts were recorded for this clonotype. J is TRBJ1-5 and V is TRBV7-2; the D gene is possibly TRBD1 (5 bases). V was shortened by 3 bases and J by 5 bases, with 8 bases between the two germline ends. The germline V gene has CDR1 SGHTA and CDR2 FQGNSA. The CDR3 sequence is 13 residues long. CDR3 amino acids: CASSFDSDQPQHF. The CDR3 bases are TGTGCCAGCAGCTTCGACAGCGATCAGCCCCAGCATTTT.

The chain is built from TRBV28 and TRBJ1-6; no firm D call. Trimming removed 7 bases at V and 5 bases at J, with 12 bases between. Germline values: CDR1 MDHEN, CDR2 SYDVKM. The CDR3 contains 14 residues. The chain's CDR3 is CASTYQPHNSPLHF. The CDR3 DNA reads TGTGCCAGCACCTACCAACCTCATAATTCACCCCTCCACTTT. Filled out from reference TRBV28 and TRBJ1-6, the complete variable domain reads DVKVTQSSRYLVKRTGEKVFLECVQDMDHENMFWYRQDPGLGLRLIYFSYDVKMKEKGDIPEGYSVSREKKERFSLILESASTNQTSMYLCASTYQPHNSPLHFGNGTRLTVT.

This clonotype was counted between two and nine times. The chain couples TRBV19 to TRBJ1-2, with a weak D call TRBD1 (6 bases). Trimming left V 9 bases short and J 2 bases short, with 19 bases between. CDR1 is LNHDA and CDR2 is SQIVND in the germline V gene (reference sequence). The CDR3 extends over 15 amino acids. For the CDR3, the DNA is TGTGCCAGCCGACCGGCTGGGGGCCGAAACTATGGCTACACCTTC. Translating gives CASRPAGGRNYGYTF.

Remarks on this clonotype: A much larger clone is a single base away; this may be a read error. The rearrangement links TRBV11-2 to TRBJ2-7; TRBD1 aligns across 8 bases. Germline lookup yields CDR1 SGHAT and CDR2 FQNNGV. With 4 bases clipped from V and 3 bases from J, the junction kept 5 bases outside the gene matches. The CDR3 sequence is 14 residues long. The CDR3 coding sequence is TGTGCCAGCAGCTCGGGACAGGCAAACTACGAGCAGTACTTC. Residues: CASSSGQANYEQYF.

Concerning this clonotype: Possible read error: a much larger clone is one base away. This chain connects TRBV28 to TRBJ2-7; tentative D call: TRBD2 (5 bases). This CDR3 has 14 residues. Germline values: CDR1 MDHEN, CDR2 SYDVKM. DNA of the CDR3: TGTGGCAGCAGTCGGGATGGGCCGGGGTACGAGCAGTACTTC. Translating gives CGSSRDGPGYEQYF.

In its sample, this clonotype was seen many times. The chain couples TRBV2 to TRBJ1-4, with TRBD1 as a possible D gene (5 bases). Germline V gives CDR1 SNHLY, CDR2 FYNNEI. V lost 3 bases and J lost 8, with 16 bases in between. The CDR3 length is 15 residues. CDR3 DNA: TGTGCCAGCAGTGATCGGGGGATGGCAGGCGAAAAACTGTTTTTT. It yields the protein CASSDRGMAGEKLFF. Using reference TRBV2 and TRBJ1-4 for the parts outside the CDR3, the full variable domain is EPEVTQTPSHQVTQMGQEVILRCVPISNHLYFYWYRQILGQKVEFLVSFYNNEISEKSEIFDDQFSVERPDGSNFTLKIRSTKLEDSAMYFCASSDRGMAGEKLFFGSGTQLSVL.

The table lists this clonotype with a few counts. This chain links TRBV7-9 with TRBJ2-2; D may match TRBD1 or TRBD2 (5 bases each). V lost 7 bases to trimming and J lost 0 bases, with 9 bases between them. CDR1 is SEHNR and CDR2 is FQNEAQ in the germline V gene (reference sequence). This CDR3 comprises 14 residues. The CDR3 loop is CASTGTPNTGELFF. The CDR3 DNA sequence: TGTGCCAGCACCGGGACGCCGAACACCGGGGAGCTGTTTTTT.

This clonotype was observed at least ten times. The gene calls are TRBV9 and TRBJ1-1; the D is unclear. CDR3 length: 16 amino acids. Germline assignment: CDR1 SGDLS and CDR2 YYNGEE. Between the trimmed V and J ends, which lost 0 bases and 1 base, there was a span of 13 bases. The CDR3 here is CASSVAPGTQNTEAFF. The CDR3 DNA follows: TGTGCCAGCAGCGTAGCCCCTGGCACGCAGAACACTGAAGCTTTCTTT.

Remarks on this clonotype: This may come from a read error, since a much larger clone is one base off. The CDR3 carries no conserved terminal phenylalanine or tryptophan, so it likely arises from a read error. This chain connects TRBV11-2 to TRBJ2-5; D tentatively fits TRBD1 or TRBD2 (6 bases each). CDR3 length: 14 residues. The germline V and J ends were trimmed by 2 bases and 5 bases, with 12 bases remaining between them. Germline V gene sequence: CDR1 SGHAT, CDR2 FQNNGV. CDR3 protein: CASSLFQGRETQYL. CDR3 sequence (DNA): TGTGCCAGCAGCTTATTTCAGGGGAGGGAGACCCAGTACCTC.

This clonotype was observed at least ten times. V gene TRBV20-1 combines with J gene TRBJ1-2; TRBD1 is a possible D gene (6 bases). The length of the CDR3 is 16 residues. From germline, CDR1 is DFQATT and CDR2 SNEGSKA (reference sequence). Trimming took off 1 base at V and 0 bases at J, with 15 bases between the two ends. DNA for the CDR3: TGCAGTGCTAGAGTTCGGGCGGACAGTACTAACTATGGCTACACCTTC. The encoded protein is CSARVRADSTNYGYTF.

Worth noting for this clonotype: A much larger clone sits a single nucleotide away, making a read error possible. The V gene is TRBV11-2, the J gene TRBJ1-2; possibly TRBD1 for D (6 bases). This CDR3 has 13 amino acids. Germline V gene data show CDR1 as SGHAT and CDR2 as FQNNGV. CDR3 protein: CAGRTNREGGYTF. Written as DNA, the CDR3 is TGTGCCGGCAGAACCAACAGGGAGGGTGGCTACACCTTC.

The table lists this clonotype with a few counts. CDR3 nucleotides: TGCGCCAGCAGCCAAGTGGGACAGGGAGGAGAGACCCAGTACTTC. As protein: CASSQVGQGGETQYF. J is TRBJ2-5 and V is TRBV4-1, with 9 bases lining up with TRBD1. The CDR3 extends over 15 amino acids. V shed 1 base, J shed 4 bases, and the junction held 4 bases outside the gene matches. Germline V gene data show CDR1 as MGHRA and CDR2 as YSYEKL.

This clonotype was seen ten or more times. The J gene is TRBJ2-2, the V gene TRBV28; the D is unclear. Germline-derived CDR1 and CDR2 are MDHEN and SYDVKM. Trimming took 3 bases from V and 0 from J, leaving 8 bases between them. The CDR3 contains 15 residues. CDR3 DNA: TGTGCCAGCAGTTTGGGGTCCCCGAACACCGGGGAGCTGTTTTTT. This encodes CASSLGSPNTGELFF.

This clonotype has only one observation. A much bigger clone sits one base away, suggesting this may be a read error. The chain employs TRBV12-3 or TRBV12-4 and TRBJ1-6; D unclear. This CDR3 contains 16 residues. V shed 6 bases and J shed 10 bases, with 22 bases lying between them. In nucleotides, the CDR3 is TGTGCCAGCAGCTCCACCAGCGAGGGAATTAGATCACCCCTCCACTTT. Its protein product is CASSSTSEGIRSPLHF.

This rearrangement joins TRBV28 to TRBJ2-3; the D is unclear. Trimming stripped 5 bases from V and 2 bases from J, with 5 bases between. Germline CDR1 reads MDHEN; CDR2 reads SYDVKM. The CDR3 has 12 amino acids. CDR3 sequence (DNA): TGTGCCAGCAGTCCCTACACAGATACGCAGTATTTT. It encodes CASSPYTDTQYF.